These T cell receptor beta chains were read from a single sample in a study of blood T cell repertoires in COVID-19. Sequencing was performed with immunoSEQ multiplex PCR; in TCRdb, only in-frame clones are kept and a portion is missing. The table includes roughly 130,000 clones, roughly 80% detected once. Source material: peripheral blood. These receptors all stem from a woman of 80 years or more with acute or convalescent COVID-19. Each CDR3 is given with its conserved first and last residue. The order of the fields is D gene, J gene, V gene, clone size, CDR3 protein, CDR3 DNA. A D gene is named only where the DNA matches it firmly. Part of the rows lack a size; the others show once, few, many or a class for expanded clones.

. | TRBJ1-5 | TRBV28 | . | CASSFPTTGYSNQPQHF | TGTGCCAGCAGTTTCCCTACCACAGGTTATAGCAATCAGCCCCAGCATTTT
. | TRBJ1-4 | TRBV18 | . | CASSPAGVIDYEKLFF | TGTGCCAGCTCACCAGCGGGGGTCATAGATTATGAAAAACTGTTTTTT
TRBD1 | TRBJ1-6 | TRBV7-2 | . | CASSFQGTDLSSPLHF | TGTGCCAGCAGCTTTCAAGGGACAGATCTAAGTTCACCCCTCCACTTT
TRBD2 | TRBJ2-3 | TRBV27 | . | CASSSLAGGRPQYF | TGTGCCAGCAGTTCGTTAGCGGGGGGGCGCCCGCAGTATTTT
. | TRBJ2-2 | TRBV5-1 | few | CASSRGDTGELFF | TGCGCCAGCAGTAGAGGAGACACCGGGGAGCTGTTTTTT
TRBD1 | TRBJ1-2 | TRBV15 | . | CATSRDSGQGVAYGYTF | TGTGCCACCAGCAGAGATAGCGGACAGGGGGTAGCCTATGGCTACACCTTC
. | TRBJ1-5 | TRBV6-1 | . | CASSEIPGGPQPQHF | TGTGCCAGCAGTGAAATCCCCGGGGGGCCTCAGCCCCAGCATTTT
TRBD1 | TRBJ2-4 | TRBV19 | few | CASSIEATGGIRNIQYF | TGTGCCAGTAGTATAGAGGCCACAGGGGGGATTCGGAACATTCAGTACTTC
. | TRBJ2-7 | TRBV3-1/TRBV3-2 | . | CASSQGPYEQYF | TGTGCCAGCAGCCAGGGCCCCTACGAGCAGTACTTC
TRBD1 | TRBJ2-7 | TRBV10-3 | . | CAIMGRDRVEQYF | TGTGCCATCATGGGACGGGACAGGGTCGAGCAGTACTTC
. | TRBJ2-5 | TRBV3-1/TRBV3-2 | few | CASSYLGVAQTQYF | TGTGCCAGCAGCTACCTCGGGGTCGCGCAGACCCAGTACTTC
. | TRBJ1-4 | TRBV6-5 | . | CASKRGANKLFF | TGTGCCAGCAAGCGGGGGGCGAACAAACTGTTTTTT
TRBD1 | TRBJ1-1 | TRBV4-3 | . | CASSQGARGLTEAFF | TGCGCCAGCAGCCAAGGTGCCAGGGGGCTCACTGAAGCTTTCTTT
. | TRBJ1-2 | TRBV2 | . | CASSEGGDYGYTF | TGTGCCAGCAGTGAAGGGGGGGACTATGGCTACACCTTC
. | TRBJ2-3 | TRBV12-3/TRBV12-4 | . | CASNLFSTDTQYF | TGTGCCAGCAACTTATTTAGCACAGATACGCAGTATTTT
TRBD1 | TRBJ1-2 | TRBV28 | . | CASWTGGSPNYGYTF | TGTGCCAGCTGGACAGGGGGCTCCCCAAACTATGGCTACACCTTC
. | TRBJ2-1 | TRBV19 | . | CASSLRENEQFF | TGTGCCAGTAGCCTGAGGGAAAATGAGCAGTTCTTC
. | TRBJ1-6 | TRBV5-1 | . | CASSFSGQMYNSPLHF | TGCGCCAGCAGCTTCTCCGGACAGATGTATAATTCACCCCTCCACTTT
TRBD1 | TRBJ1-5 | TRBV2 | . | CASSPETGISGSPQHF | TGTGCCAGCAGTCCCGAGACAGGGATCTCCGGCTCGCCCCAGCATTTT
. | TRBJ1-1 | TRBV19 | . | CASSTIQGTNTEAFF | TGTGCCAGTAGTACTATACAGGGTACGAACACTGAAGCTTTCTTT
. | TRBJ1-1 | TRBV5-5 | . | CASSPRTGRVGNTEAFF | TGTGCCAGCAGCCCTCGAACAGGGAGGGTCGGGAACACTGAAGCTTTCTTT
. | TRBJ1-2 | TRBV6-1 | . | CASSEKEGHDYGYTF | TGTGCCAGCAGTGAAAAGGAGGGGCATGACTATGGCTACACCTTC
. | TRBJ2-2 | TRBV11-2 | . | CASSLVSGRFTGELFF | TGTGCCAGCAGCTTAGTTTCAGGGAGGTTCACCGGGGAGCTGTTTTTT
. | TRBJ2-3 | TRBV11-2 | . | CASSPATRRDTQYF | TGTGCCAGCAGCCCCGCTACTAGGAGAGATACGCAGTATTTT
TRBD1 | TRBJ2-3 | TRBV27 | . | CASRTGADTQYF | TGTGCCAGCCGGACAGGGGCAGATACGCAGTATTTT
. | TRBJ1-5 | TRBV19 | . | CASSTAQGGGQPQHF | TGTGCCAGTAGTACCGCTCAGGGCGGGGGTCAGCCCCAGCATTTT
TRBD1 | TRBJ2-5 | TRBV18 | . | CASSGTGRGQETQYF | TGTGCCAGCTCCGGGACAGGAAGGGGTCAAGAGACCCAGTACTTC
TRBD1 | TRBJ1-4 | TRBV18 | . | CASSRTGDEKLFF | TGTGCCAGCTCCCGGACAGGGGATGAAAAACTGTTTTTT
TRBD1 | TRBJ2-2 | TRBV6-2/TRBV6-3 | . | CASSYTGRVGTGSTGELFF | TGTGCCAGCAGTTACACCGGCCGGGTGGGGACAGGGAGCACCGGGGAGCTGTTTTTT
. | TRBJ1-1 | TRBV3-1/TRBV3-2 | . | CASSQQTAEAFF | TGTGCCAGCAGCCAACAGACAGCAGAAGCTTTCTTT
. | TRBJ2-7 | TRBV7-2 | . | CASSLASSSYEQYF | TGTGCCAGCAGCTTAGCTAGCAGTTCCTACGAGCAGTACTTC
. | TRBJ2-7 | TRBV7-8 | . | CASSESGSYEQYF | TGTGCCAGCAGTGAAAGCGGTTCCTACGAGCAGTACTTC